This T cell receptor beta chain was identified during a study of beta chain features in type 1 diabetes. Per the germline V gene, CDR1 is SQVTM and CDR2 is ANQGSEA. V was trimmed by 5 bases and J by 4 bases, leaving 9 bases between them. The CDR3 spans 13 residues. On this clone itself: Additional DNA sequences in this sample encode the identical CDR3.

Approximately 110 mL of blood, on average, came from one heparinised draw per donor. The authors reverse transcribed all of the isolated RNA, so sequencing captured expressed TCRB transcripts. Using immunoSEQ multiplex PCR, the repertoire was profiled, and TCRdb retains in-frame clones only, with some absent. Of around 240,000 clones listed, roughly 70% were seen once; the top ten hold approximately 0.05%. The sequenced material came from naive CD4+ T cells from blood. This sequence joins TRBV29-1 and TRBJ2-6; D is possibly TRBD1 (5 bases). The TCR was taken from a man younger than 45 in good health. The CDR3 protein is CSVLRAGANVLTF. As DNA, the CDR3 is TGCAGCGTTCTCAGGGCGGGGGCCAACGTCCTGACTTTC.